The entry below describes one TCR beta chain. This sample is drawn from a study of blood T cell repertoires in COVID-19. V was cut by 1 base and J by 3 bases, with 12 bases left in between. The germline V gene has CDR1 KGHSH and CDR2 LQKENI. CDR3 length: 15 residues. Authors' processing steps: Amplifying reference gene primers gave estimates of nucleated cell counts. The data were produced by immunoSEQ multiplex PCR, yet TCRdb's version contains in-frame clones alone and is incomplete. The V and J calls and clone size come from that table; D and trimming were worked out from the DNA. Seen here are about 170,000 clones, 70% to 90% observed once, and the top ten hold approximately 1.3%.

Sample: peripheral blood. This sequence was found in a man aged 55 to 70 who had recovered from COVID-19. The chain uses TRBV18 and TRBJ1-1, with D perhaps TRBD1 (6 bases). Written as DNA, the CDR3 is TGTGCCAGCTCACCACGGCAGGGGTTCGACACTGAAGCTTTCTTT. It yields the protein CASSPRQGFDTEAFF.